This TCR beta chain was found in a study of T cell responses to AZD1222 COVID-19 vaccine. Whole-study results and caveats: Spike-specific TCR breadth and depth grew following two AZD1222 doses.

Germline assignment: CDR1 SGHDN and CDR2 FVKESK. This CDR3 has 11 amino acids. Between the trimmed V and J ends, which lost 3 bases and 1 base, there was a span of 1 base. A single count supports this clone. The antigen remains undetermined. Measured with immunoSEQ multiplex PCR; TCRdb has only the in-frame clones, and not every one. Of about 88,000 clones in the sample, approximately 90% were seen once. Sequenced material: peripheral blood, taken 28 days after the second AZD1222 dose. The TCR sequence derives from an adult who received the AZD1222 COVID-19 vaccine. This sequence joins TRBV14 and TRBJ2-7; D gene unclear. DNA for the CDR3: TGTGCCAGCAGCCATTCCTACGAGCAGTACTTC. Translating it yields CASSHSYEQYF.